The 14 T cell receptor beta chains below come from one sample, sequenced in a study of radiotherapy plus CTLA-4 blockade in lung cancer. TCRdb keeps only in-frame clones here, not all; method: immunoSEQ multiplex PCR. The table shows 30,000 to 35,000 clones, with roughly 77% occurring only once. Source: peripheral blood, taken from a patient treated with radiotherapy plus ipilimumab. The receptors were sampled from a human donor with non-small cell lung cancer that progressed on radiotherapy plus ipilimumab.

CDR3 nucleotides: TGTGCCAGCAGTGAACAGGTCTCTCTCCGAATCCAATCACCCCTCCACTTT. Translation: CASSEQVSLRIQSPLHF. The genes are TRBV6-1 and TRBJ1-6; D uncertain. The CDR3 length is 17 residues. Germline CDR1 MNHNS, CDR2 SASEGT. The ends were cut back, 2 bases at V and 10 bases at J, with 21 bases in the middle.

CDR3 sequence: CASSLDGIHEQFF. CDR3 in DNA: TGCGCCAGCAGCTTGGACGGGATCCATGAGCAGTTCTTC. The rearrangement uses TRBV5-1 and TRBJ2-1, with D possibly being TRBD2 (5 bases). CDR3 length: 13 amino acids. Germline V gives CDR1 SGHRS, CDR2 YFSETQ. V gave up 0 bases and J gave up 8 bases, with 9 bases separating them.

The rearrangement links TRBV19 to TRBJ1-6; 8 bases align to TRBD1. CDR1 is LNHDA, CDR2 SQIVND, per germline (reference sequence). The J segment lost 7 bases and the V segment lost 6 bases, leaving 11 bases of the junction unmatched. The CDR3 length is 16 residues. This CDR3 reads CASSETGESRNSPLHF. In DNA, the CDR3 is TGTGCCAGTAGCGAGACAGGGGAATCGCGGAATTCACCCCTCCACTTT.

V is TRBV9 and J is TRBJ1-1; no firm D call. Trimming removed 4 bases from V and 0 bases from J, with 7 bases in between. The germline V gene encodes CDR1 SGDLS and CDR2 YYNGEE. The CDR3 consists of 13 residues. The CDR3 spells CASSHLMNTEAFF. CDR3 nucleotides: TGTGCCAGCAGCCACCTAATGAACACTGAAGCTTTCTTT.

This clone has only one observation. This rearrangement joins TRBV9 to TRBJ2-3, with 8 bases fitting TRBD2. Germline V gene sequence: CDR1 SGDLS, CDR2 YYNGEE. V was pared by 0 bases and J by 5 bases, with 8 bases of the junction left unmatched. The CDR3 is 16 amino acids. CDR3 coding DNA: TGTGCCAGCAGCGTAGATACCGGGGGGGTAATAGATACGCAGTATTTT. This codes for CASSVDTGGVIDTQYF.

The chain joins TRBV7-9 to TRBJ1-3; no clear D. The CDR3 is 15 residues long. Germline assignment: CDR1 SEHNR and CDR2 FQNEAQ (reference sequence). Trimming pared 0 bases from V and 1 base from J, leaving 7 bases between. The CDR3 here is CASSLASVSGNTIYF. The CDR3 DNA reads TGTGCCAGCAGCTTAGCGTCGGTGTCTGGAAACACCATATATTTT. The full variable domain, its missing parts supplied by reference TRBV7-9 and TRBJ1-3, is DTGVSQNPRHKITKRGQNVTFRCDPISEHNRLYWYRQTLGQGPEFLTYFQNEAQLEKSRLLSDRFSAERPKGSFSTLEIQRTEQGDSAMYLCASSLASVSGNTIYFGEGSWLTVV.

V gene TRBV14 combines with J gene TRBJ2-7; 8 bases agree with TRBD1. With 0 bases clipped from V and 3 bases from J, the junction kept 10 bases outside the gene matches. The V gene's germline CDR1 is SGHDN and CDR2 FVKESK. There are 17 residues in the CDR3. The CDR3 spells CASSQDSRRQGIYEQYF. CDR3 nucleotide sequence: TGTGCCAGCAGCCAAGATTCAAGGAGACAGGGGATCTACGAGCAGTACTTC. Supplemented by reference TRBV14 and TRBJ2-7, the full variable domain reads EAGVTQFPSHSVIEKGQTVTLRCDPISGHDNLYWYRRVMGKEIKFLLHFVKESKQDESGMPNNRFLAERTGGTYSTLKVQPAELEDSGVYFCASSQDSRRQGIYEQYFGPGTRLTVT.

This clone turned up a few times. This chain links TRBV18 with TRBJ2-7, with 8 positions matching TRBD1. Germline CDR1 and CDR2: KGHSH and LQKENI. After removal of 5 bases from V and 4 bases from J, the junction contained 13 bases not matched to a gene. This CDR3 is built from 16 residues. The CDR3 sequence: CASSKGQEASSYEQYF. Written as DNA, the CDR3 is TGTGCCAGCTCAAAGGGACAGGAAGCCTCATCATACGAGCAGTACTTC. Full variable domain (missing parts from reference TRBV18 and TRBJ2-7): NAGVMQNPRHLVRRRGQEARLRCSPMKGHSHVYWYRQLPEEGLKFMVYLQKENIIDESGMPKERFSAEFPKEGPSILRIQQVVRGDSAAYFCASSKGQEASSYEQYFGPGTRLTVT.

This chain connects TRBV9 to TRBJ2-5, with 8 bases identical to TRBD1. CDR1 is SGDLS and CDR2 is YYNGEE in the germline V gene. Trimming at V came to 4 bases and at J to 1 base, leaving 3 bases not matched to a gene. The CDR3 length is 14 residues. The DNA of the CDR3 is TGTGCCAGCAGCAAGACAGGGGTCCAAGAGACCCAGTACTTC. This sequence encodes CASSKTGVQETQYF.

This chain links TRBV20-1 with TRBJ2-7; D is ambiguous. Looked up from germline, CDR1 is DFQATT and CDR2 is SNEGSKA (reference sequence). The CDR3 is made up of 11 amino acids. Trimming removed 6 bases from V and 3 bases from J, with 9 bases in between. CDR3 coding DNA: TGCAGTGCCACAACAATCTACGAGCAGTACTTC. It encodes CSATTIYEQYF.

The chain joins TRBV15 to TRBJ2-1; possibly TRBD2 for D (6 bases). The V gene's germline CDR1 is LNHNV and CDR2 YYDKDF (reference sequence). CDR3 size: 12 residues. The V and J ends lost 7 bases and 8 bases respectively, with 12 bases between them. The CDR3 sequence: CATKGWGDEQFF. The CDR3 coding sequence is TGTGCCACCAAGGGGTGGGGGGATGAGCAGTTCTTC. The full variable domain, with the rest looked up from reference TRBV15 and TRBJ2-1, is DAMVIQNPRYQVTQFGKPVTLSCSQTLNHNVMYWYQQKSSQAPKLLFHYYDKDFNNEADTPDNFQSRRPNTSFCFLDIRSPGLGDTAMYLCATKGWGDEQFFGPGTRLTVL.

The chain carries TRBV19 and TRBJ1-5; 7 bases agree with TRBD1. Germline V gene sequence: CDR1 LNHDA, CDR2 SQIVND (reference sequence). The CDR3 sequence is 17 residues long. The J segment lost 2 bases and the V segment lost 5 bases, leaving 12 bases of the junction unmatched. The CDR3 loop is CASSPRDRASGNQPQHF. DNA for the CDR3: TGTGCCAGTAGTCCCCGCGACAGGGCATCAGGCAATCAGCCCCAGCATTTT.

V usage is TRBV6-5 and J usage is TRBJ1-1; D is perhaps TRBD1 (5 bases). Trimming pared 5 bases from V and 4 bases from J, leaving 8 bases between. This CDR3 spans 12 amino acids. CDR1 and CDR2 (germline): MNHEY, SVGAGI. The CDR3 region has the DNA TGTGCCAGCAGTCCGACAGCCACTGAAGCTTTCTTT. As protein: CASSPTATEAFF.

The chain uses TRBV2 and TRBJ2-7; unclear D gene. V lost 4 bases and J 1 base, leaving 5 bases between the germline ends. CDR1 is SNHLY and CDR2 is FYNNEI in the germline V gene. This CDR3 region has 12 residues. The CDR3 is CASSASSYEQYF. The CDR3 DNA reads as TGTGCCAGCAGTGCCAGTTCCTACGAGCAGTACTTC.